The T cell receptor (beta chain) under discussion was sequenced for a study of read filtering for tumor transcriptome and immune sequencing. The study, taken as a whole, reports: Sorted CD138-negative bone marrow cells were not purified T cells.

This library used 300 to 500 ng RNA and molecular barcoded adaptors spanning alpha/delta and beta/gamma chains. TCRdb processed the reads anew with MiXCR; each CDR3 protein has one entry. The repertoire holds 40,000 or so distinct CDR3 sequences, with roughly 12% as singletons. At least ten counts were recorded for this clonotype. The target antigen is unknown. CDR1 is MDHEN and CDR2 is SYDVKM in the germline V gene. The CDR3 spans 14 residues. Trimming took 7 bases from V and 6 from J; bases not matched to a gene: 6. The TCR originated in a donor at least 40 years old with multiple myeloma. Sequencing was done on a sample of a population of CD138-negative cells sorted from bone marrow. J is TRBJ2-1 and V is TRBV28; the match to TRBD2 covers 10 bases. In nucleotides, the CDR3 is TGTGCCAGCAAAGCGGGGGGGCCTGGCAATGAGCAGTTCTTC. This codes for CASKAGGPGNEQFF.